This T cell receptor (beta chain) was identified in a study of T cell clonality in common variable immunodeficiency. Study conclusions and caveats: Reportedly, TCR beta sequences from common variable immunodeficiency showed fewer deletions and N-nucleotide insertions.

In its sample, this clone was seen many times. Antigen specificity is unknown. The CDR3 goes on 3 residues after the read ends, and that part is filled in from the germline J gene. CDR3 length equals 15 residues. Germline V gives CDR1 SGHRS, CDR2 YFSETQ. Trimming left V 0 bases short and J 4 bases short, with 11 bases between. Sequencing was performed with immunoSEQ multiplex PCR; in TCRdb, only in-frame clones are kept and a portion is missing. The sample contains just over 25,000 clones, none of them singletons. The chain has TRBV5-1 and TRBJ1-3, with D maybe TRBD1 (5 bases). Sequences were obtained from peripheral blood mononuclear cells. The sequence was collected from a human donor with common variable immunodeficiency. Incomplete CDR3 DNA: TGCGCCAGCAGCTTGGCAGCAGGGTCAGGAAACACC. This sequence encodes CASSLAAGSGNT. The entire CDR3 protein is CASSLAAGSGNTIYF. Variable domain in full (rest from reference TRBV5-1 and TRBJ1-3): KAGVTQTPRYLIKTRGQQVTLSCSPISGHRSVSWYQQTPGQGLQFLFEYFSETQRNKGNFPGRFSGRQFSNSRSEMNVSTLELGDSALYLCASSLAAGSGNTIYFGEGSWLTVV.